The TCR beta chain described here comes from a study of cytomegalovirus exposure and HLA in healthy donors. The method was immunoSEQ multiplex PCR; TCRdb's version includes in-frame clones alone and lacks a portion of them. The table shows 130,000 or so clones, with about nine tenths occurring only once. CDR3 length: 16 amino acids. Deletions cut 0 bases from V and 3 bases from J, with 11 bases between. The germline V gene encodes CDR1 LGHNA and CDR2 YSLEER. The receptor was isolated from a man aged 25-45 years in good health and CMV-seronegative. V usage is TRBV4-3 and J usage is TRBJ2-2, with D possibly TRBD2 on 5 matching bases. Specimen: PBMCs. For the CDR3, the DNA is TGCGCCAGCAGCCAAGAAGGGCAGAGGGACACCGGGGAGCTGTTTTTT. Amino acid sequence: CASSQEGQRDTGELFF.